A selection of T cell receptor beta chains follows, all from one sample in a study of type 1 and type 2 diabetes patients. A single record per CDR3 protein comes from TCRdb applying MiXCR to the multiplex PCR reads. The table has 280,000 or so distinct CDR3 sequences, around 50% seen once. Sequences were obtained from peripheral blood mononuclear cells (PBMCs). These receptors all stem from a man between 18 and 35 years old with type 2 diabetes. The conserved cysteine and the conserved F or W are not part of the CDR3 here.

TRBJ2-2 TRBV5-4 ASTKGGDLAGELF
TRBJ2-1 TRBV2 ASSSIWGQGFGHEQF
TRBJ1-2 TRBV5-1 ASSLEGIYGYT
TRBJ2-7 TRBV6-1 ASSEQGNYEQY
TRBJ2-7 TRBV19 ASSIRASGANYEQY
TRBJ2-5 TRBV15 ATSRETGEETQY
TRBJ2-3 TRBV15 ATSRLTDTQY
TRBJ2-7 TRBV7-2 ASSQDGNNYEQY
TRBJ2-5 TRBV10-2 ASRGVLAGEETQY
TRBJ2-1 TRBV7-2 ASSLIAGGADEQF
TRBJ2-7 TRBV27 ASSLSLTYEQY
TRBJ2-7 TRBV7-8 ASSLARIGGSEQY
- TRBV10-3 AISVREVGEQF
TRBJ2-3 TRBV10-2 ASSIAGGGTDTQY
TRBJ2-1 TRBV4-3 ASSLGGAYNEQL
TRBJ1-6 TRBV2 ASRIYWGDLSSYNSPLH
TRBJ2-7 TRBV20-1 SARGLPSSYEQY
TRBJ1-2 TRBV10-2 ASSDRQGRGGYT
TRBJ1-1 TRBV7-2 ASSQRQGHTEAF
TRBJ1-1 TRBV2 ASTPGKYTEAF
TRBJ2-7 TRBV7-2 ASSSLEGNEQY
TRBJ2-5 TRBV12-3/TRBV12-4 ASANSAVETQY
TRBJ2-7 TRBV19 ASSTDRSSYEQY
TRBJ2-1 TRBV24-1 ATSDPTGRHHNEQF
TRBJ2-3 TRBV6-1 ASSERLAGTTDTQY
TRBJ2-7 TRBV27 ASSLTGASYEQY
TRBJ1-2 TRBV20-1 SARDTQGNFPSYGYT
TRBJ2-5 TRBV12-3/TRBV12-4 ASSLGRDGETQY
TRBJ2-5 TRBV7-2 ASSLARWSSAQETQY
TRBJ2-7 TRBV27 ASSSLADEQY
TRBJ2-7 TRBV27 ASSLYRGYEQY
TRBJ2-7 TRBV6-2/TRBV6-3 ASSYGLKEQY
TRBJ2-3 TRBV4-1 ASSQARARLTDTQY
TRBJ2-6 TRBV14 ASSLDHARSNVLT
TRBJ1-3 TRBV28 ASRSPGASGNTIY
TRBJ1-4 TRBV4-2 ASSQGTAQSGKLF
TRBJ2-1 TRBV28 ASTTLAGNGQF
TRBJ2-5 TRBV24-1 ATSQEKTQY
TRBJ1-1 TRBV20-1 SAREQGNTEAF
TRBJ2-7 TRBV19 ASSRTGTGGHEQY
TRBJ2-7 TRBV28 ASSKLAGGYEQY
TRBJ2-7 TRBV2 ASVGLAGYEQY
TRBJ1-2 TRBV2 ASSGQANYGYT
TRBJ2-5 TRBV12-3/TRBV12-4 ASSGTGETQY
TRBJ2-1 TRBV30 AWSVLDRGSEQF
TRBJ2-3 TRBV2 ASSEFLSWVDRTDTQY
TRBJ2-7 TRBV20-1 SARDRGRYEQY